This TCR beta chain is from a study of metastatic and nonmetastatic thyroid tumors. Across the whole study: Repertoire data that came from the blood and tumor or nodule tissue of malignant and benign thyroid patients were compared.

The junction had 20 bases not matched to a gene; V was cut back by 5 bases and J by 6 bases. The CDR3 is made up of 19 amino acids. Germline assignment: CDR1 SGHAT and CDR2 FQNNGV. About this clone: Its antigen remains unknown.

Points from the study as a whole: The study reportedly found significantly higher TCR beta diversity in malignant thyroid tumors than benign nodules, in blood and tumor.

How the authors handled the data: It was from CDR3 differences across clinicopathological groups that a distant-metastasis classifier for papillary thyroid cancer was built. MiXCR reprocessed the PCR reads for TCRdb. The V and J calls come from TCRdb's annotation, not from the publication. The repertoire holds 89,000 or so clones, with about 9.1% as singletons. Nobody among the patients had been given any treatment before thyroid surgery. V and J are TRBV11-2 and TRBJ2-2, with TRBD2 matching 8 bases. The sequenced sample consisted of blood. The origin of this receptor is a female donor with papillary thyroid cancer or a benign thyroid nodule (not recorded which). Some clones in this sample may be carry-over from other donors' samples. The CDR3 DNA sequence: TGTGCCAGCAGCGCCTACCCTCGGGGCGGGGGGTCCCGATCCGGGGAGCTGTTTTTT. It specifies CASSAYPRGGGSRSGELFF.